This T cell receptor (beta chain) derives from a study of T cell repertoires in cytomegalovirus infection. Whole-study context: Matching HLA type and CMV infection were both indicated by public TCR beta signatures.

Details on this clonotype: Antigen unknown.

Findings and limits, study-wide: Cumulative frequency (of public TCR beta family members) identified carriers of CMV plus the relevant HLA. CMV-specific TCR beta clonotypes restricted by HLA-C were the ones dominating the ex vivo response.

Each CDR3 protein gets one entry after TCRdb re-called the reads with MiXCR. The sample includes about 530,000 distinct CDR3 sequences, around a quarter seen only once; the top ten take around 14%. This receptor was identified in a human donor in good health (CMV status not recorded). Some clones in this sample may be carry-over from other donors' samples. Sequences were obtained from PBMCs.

DNA for the CDR3: TGTGCCAGCTCATCGGACAGATCCACAGGAGAGACCCAGTACTTC. Its translation is CASSSDRSTGETQYF. The chain employs TRBV18 and TRBJ2-5, with D maybe TRBD1 (6 bases). V was pared by 5 bases and J by 4 bases, with 17 bases between. The germline V gene encodes CDR1 KGHSH and CDR2 LQKENI. This CDR3 spans 15 amino acids.